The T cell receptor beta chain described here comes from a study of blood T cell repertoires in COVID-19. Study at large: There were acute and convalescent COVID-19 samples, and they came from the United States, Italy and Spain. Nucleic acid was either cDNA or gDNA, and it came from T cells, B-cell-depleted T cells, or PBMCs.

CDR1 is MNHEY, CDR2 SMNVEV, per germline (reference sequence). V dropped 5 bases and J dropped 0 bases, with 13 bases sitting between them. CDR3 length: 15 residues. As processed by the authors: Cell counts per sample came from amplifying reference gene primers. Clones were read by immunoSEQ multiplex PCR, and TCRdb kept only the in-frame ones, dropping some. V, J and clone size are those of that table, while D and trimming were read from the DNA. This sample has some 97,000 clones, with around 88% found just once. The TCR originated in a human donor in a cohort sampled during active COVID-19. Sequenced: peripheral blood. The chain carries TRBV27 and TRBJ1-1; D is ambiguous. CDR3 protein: CASSPNGLLNTEAFF. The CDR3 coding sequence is TGTGCCAGCAGTCCCAACGGGTTACTGAACACTGAAGCTTTCTTT.